Each of the 17 T cell receptor beta chains below was sequenced from the same sample in a study of blood T cell repertoires in COVID-19. The protocol was immunoSEQ multiplex PCR, while the TCRdb copy is restricted to in-frame clones and leaves out a portion. The repertoire holds fewer than 70,000 clones, with about 88% as singletons. Sequencing was carried out using peripheral blood. These receptors all come from a woman between 65 and 79 years old with active COVID-19.

This clone was found a few times. The chain links TRBV20-1 to TRBJ2-1; D perhaps matches TRBD1 (5 bases). With 7 bases removed from V and 8 bases from J, the gap between germline ends came to 12 bases. The CDR3 spans 11 residues. Germline V gives CDR1 DFQATT, CDR2 SNEGSKA (reference sequence). The CDR3 spells CSVEEGDEQFF. CDR3 DNA sequence: TGCAGTGTAGAGGAAGGGGATGAGCAGTTCTTC.

This sequence joins TRBV10-2 and TRBJ2-7; 11 bases are a match to TRBD2. Germline V gives CDR1 WSHSY, CDR2 SAAADI. This CDR3 region has 18 residues. V dropped 5 bases and J dropped 0; count of bases not matched to a gene: 12. The CDR3 spells CASSTPQGTSGYSYEQYF. DNA of the CDR3: TGCGCCAGCAGTACACCACAGGGGACTAGCGGTTACTCCTACGAGCAGTACTTC.

V gene TRBV2 combines with J gene TRBJ2-2; 9 bases are a match to TRBD2. The CDR3 extends over 18 amino acids. Losses at the gene ends were 0 bases for V and 5 bases for J; bases not matched to a gene: 10. Germline-derived CDR1 and CDR2 are SNHLY and FYNNEI. This chain's CDR3 is CASSEARGGRMKTGELFF. In DNA, the CDR3 is TGTGCCAGCAGTGAAGCGCGGGGGGGTCGTATGAAAACCGGGGAGCTGTTTTTT.

This clone was observed a single time. The rearrangement links TRBV19 to TRBJ2-2; TRBD1 matches 8 bases. CDR1 and CDR2 from the germline V gene are LNHDA and SQIVND (reference sequence). V was pared by 6 bases and J by 6 bases, with 6 bases of the junction left unmatched. The CDR3 spans 14 residues. The CDR3, as DNA: TGTGCCAGTAGCCCGAGGACAGGGCCCGGGGAGCTGTTTTTT. Its protein is CASSPRTGPGELFF.

The chain carries TRBV5-1 and TRBJ2-5; 8 bases line up with TRBD2. This CDR3 region has 16 residues. J gave up 1 base and V 4 bases, and 9 bases lay outside the gene matches. Germline loops: CDR1 SGHRS, CDR2 YFSETQ. CDR3 DNA sequence: TGCGCCAGCAGCCTTACGGCCACTAGCGGCCAAGAGACCCAGTACTTC. Residues: CASSLTATSGQETQYF. The full variable domain, with the rest looked up from reference TRBV5-1 and TRBJ2-5, is KAGVTQTPRYLIKTRGQQVTLSCSPISGHRSVSWYQQTPGQGLQFLFEYFSETQRNKGNFPGRFSGRQFSNSRSEMNVSTLELGDSALYLCASSLTATSGQETQYFGPGTRLLVL.

The V and J genes are TRBV10-3 and TRBJ2-7, with 7 bases identical to TRBD2. The ends lost 3 bases at V and 6 bases at J; junction bases unmatched: 14. Germline CDR1 and CDR2: ENHRY and SYGVKD. The CDR3 has 16 residues. The CDR3 sequence: CAISDTTLAPGGEQYF. The CDR3 DNA reads as TGTGCCATCAGTGACACGACACTAGCGCCTGGGGGCGAGCAGTACTTC.

The rearrangement links TRBV19 to TRBJ1-1, with D possibly TRBD1 on 6 matching bases. The germline V gene has CDR1 LNHDA and CDR2 SQIVND (reference sequence). Trimming removed 6 bases at V and 1 base at J, with 15 bases between. This CDR3 has 15 residues. CDR3 loop: CASSDGRGQNTEAFF. CDR3 nucleotides: TGTGCCAGTAGCGATGGCAGGGGCCAGAACACTGAAGCTTTCTTT.

As DNA, the CDR3 is TGTGCCAGCAGCTTAAGCAACAATCAGCCCCAGCATTTT. As protein: CASSLSNNQPQHF. The chain has TRBV11-2 and TRBJ1-5; D gene uncertain. The V and J ends lost 2 bases and 3 bases respectively, with 5 bases between them. The CDR3 runs 13 residues. Germline V gives CDR1 SGHAT, CDR2 FQNNGV. Together with reference TRBV11-2 and TRBJ1-5, the CDR3 gives the full variable domain: EAGVAQSPRYKIIEKRQSVAFWCNPISGHATLYWYQQILGQGPKLLIQFQNNGVVDDSQLPKDRFSAERLKGVDSTLKIQPAKLEDSAVYLCASSLSNNQPQHFGDGTRLSIL.

The V gene is TRBV13, the J gene TRBJ2-4, with a tentative D call TRBD2 (7 bases). Germline V gives CDR1 PRHDT, CDR2 FYEKMQ (reference sequence). The germline V and J ends were trimmed by 1 base and 1 base, with 11 bases remaining between them. There are 16 residues in the CDR3. CDR3 sequence: CASSLEGGGAKNIQYF. DNA of the CDR3: TGTGCCAGCAGCTTAGAAGGGGGAGGGGCCAAAAACATTCAGTACTTC.

This chain links TRBV28 with TRBJ1-1, with D maybe TRBD1 (5 bases). Germline CDR1 and CDR2: MDHEN and SYDVKM. CDR3 length: 13 amino acids. With 6 bases removed from V and 3 bases from J, the gap between germline ends came to 11 bases. In DNA, the CDR3 is TGTGCCAGCAGCCTTCAGGGTGACACTGAAGCTTTCTTT. Translated, it gives CASSLQGDTEAFF.

V and J are TRBV28 and TRBJ1-1, with a tentative D call TRBD1 (5 bases). Germline V CDR1 and CDR2: MDHEN, SYDVKM. V shed 3 bases and J shed 4 bases, with 18 bases lying between them. CDR3 size: 16 residues. The CDR3 here is CASSLVKSRGFTEAFF. The CDR3 DNA is TGTGCCAGCAGTTTGGTTAAAAGCCGGGGGTTCACTGAAGCTTTCTTT.

This clone came up a few times. The chain has TRBV28 and TRBJ2-7, with a weak D call TRBD1 (6 bases). CDR3 size: 9 residues. Germline V lookup: CDR1 MDHEN, CDR2 SYDVKM. The CDR3 nucleotides read TGTGTAGGGGGATACGAGCAGTACTTC. Amino acids: CVGGYEQYF.

CDR3 coding DNA: TGTGCCACCCGAGGGGGCAGGGCCGAAGGCTACACCTTC. Translating it yields CATRGGRAEGYTF. This chain connects TRBV7-6 to TRBJ1-2, with TRBD1 matching over 7 bases. Per germline, CDR1 SGHVS and CDR2 FNYEAQ. V trimming: 10 bases; J trimming: 8 bases; junction bases outside the gene matches: 13. The CDR3 spans 13 residues.

The rearrangement links TRBV3-1 (or the pseudogene TRBV3-2) to TRBJ2-1; 14 nucleotides line up with TRBD2. Losses at the gene ends were 6 bases for V and 6 bases for J; bases not matched to a gene: 1. Per the germline V gene, CDR1 is LGHDT and CDR2 is YNNKEL (reference sequence). This CDR3 has 14 amino acids. The CDR3 region is CASRTSGRANEQFF. CDR3 bases: TGTGCCAGCAGGACTAGCGGGAGGGCCAATGAGCAGTTCTTC.

The V and J genes are TRBV28 and TRBJ2-1; 8 bases are a match to TRBD1. The ends lost 3 bases at V and 4 bases at J; junction bases unmatched: 5. Looked up from germline, CDR1 is MDHEN and CDR2 is SYDVKM. CDR3 length: 15 residues. Here the CDR3 DNA reads TGTGCCAGCAGTTTGGACAGGGAAATTTACAATGAGCAGTTCTTC. It is translated as CASSLDREIYNEQFF.

The V call is TRBV2, the J call TRBJ2-7; the D gene is possibly TRBD1 (5 bases). The CDR3 spans 15 residues. CDR1 is SNHLY and CDR2 is FYNNEI in the germline V gene. Trimming removed 8 bases from V and 3 bases from J, with 20 bases in between. For the CDR3, the DNA is TGTGCCAGCGTTCCTGCTCCCGGACAAGTCTACGAGCAGTACTTC. Protein: CASVPAPGQVYEQYF.

This clone was seen once. The chain uses TRBV30 and TRBJ2-5; possible D gene TRBD1, 5 bases. Germline V gene sequence: CDR1 GTSNPN, CDR2 SVGIG (reference sequence). V was clipped by 2 bases and J by 3 bases, with 10 bases between them. The CDR3 has 13 residues. The CDR3 here is CAWSKGNEETQYF. CDR3 in DNA: TGTGCCTGGAGTAAGGGGAATGAAGAGACCCAGTACTTC.